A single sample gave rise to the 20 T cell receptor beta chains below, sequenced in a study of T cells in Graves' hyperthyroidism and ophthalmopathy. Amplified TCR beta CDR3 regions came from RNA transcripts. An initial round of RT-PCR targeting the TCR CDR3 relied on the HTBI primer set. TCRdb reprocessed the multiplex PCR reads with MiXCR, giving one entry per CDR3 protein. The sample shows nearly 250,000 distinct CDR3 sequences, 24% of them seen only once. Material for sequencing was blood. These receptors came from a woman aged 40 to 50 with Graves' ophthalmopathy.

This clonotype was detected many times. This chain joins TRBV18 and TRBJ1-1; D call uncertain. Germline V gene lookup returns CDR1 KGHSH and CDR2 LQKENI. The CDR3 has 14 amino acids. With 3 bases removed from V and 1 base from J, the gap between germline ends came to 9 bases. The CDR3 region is CASSPLAENTEAFF. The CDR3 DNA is TGTGCCAGCTCACCTTTGGCAGAGAACACTGAAGCTTTCTTT. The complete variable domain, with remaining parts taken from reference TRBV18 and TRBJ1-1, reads NAGVMQNPRHLVRRRGQEARLRCSPMKGHSHVYWYRQLPEEGLKFMVYLQKENIIDESGMPKERFSAEFPKEGPSILRIQQVVRGDSAAYFCASSPLAENTEAFFGQGTRLTVV.

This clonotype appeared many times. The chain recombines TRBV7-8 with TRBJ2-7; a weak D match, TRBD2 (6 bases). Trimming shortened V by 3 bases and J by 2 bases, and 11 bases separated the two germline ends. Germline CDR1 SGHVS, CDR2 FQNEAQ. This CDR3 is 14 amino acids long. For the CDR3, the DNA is TGTGCCAGCAGCTTCCCGGGAGATCCCTACGAGCAGTACTTC. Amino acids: CASSFPGDPYEQYF.

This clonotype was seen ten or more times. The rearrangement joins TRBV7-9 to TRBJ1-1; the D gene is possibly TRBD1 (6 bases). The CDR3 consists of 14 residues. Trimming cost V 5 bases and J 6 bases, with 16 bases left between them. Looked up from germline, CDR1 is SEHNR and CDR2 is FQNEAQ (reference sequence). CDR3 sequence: CASSTMTGSSEAFF. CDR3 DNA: TGTGCCAGCAGCACTATGACAGGCTCCTCTGAAGCTTTCTTT.

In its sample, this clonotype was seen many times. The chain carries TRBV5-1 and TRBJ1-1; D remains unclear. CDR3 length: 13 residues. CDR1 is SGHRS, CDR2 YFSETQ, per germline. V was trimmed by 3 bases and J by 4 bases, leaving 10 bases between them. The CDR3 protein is CASSSPESTEAFF. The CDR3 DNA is TGCGCCAGCAGCTCCCCCGAGTCCACTGAAGCTTTCTTT.

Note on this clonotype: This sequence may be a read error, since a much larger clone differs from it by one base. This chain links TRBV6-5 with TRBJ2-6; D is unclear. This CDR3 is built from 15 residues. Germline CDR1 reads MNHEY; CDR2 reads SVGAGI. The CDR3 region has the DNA TGTGTCAGCAGTTATACACCATCGGGGGCCAACGTCCTGACTTTC. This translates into CVSSYTPSGANVLTF.

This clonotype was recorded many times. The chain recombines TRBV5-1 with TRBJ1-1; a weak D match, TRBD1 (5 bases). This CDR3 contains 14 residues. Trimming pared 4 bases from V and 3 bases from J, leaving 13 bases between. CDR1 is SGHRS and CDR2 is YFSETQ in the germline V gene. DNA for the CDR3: TGCGCCAGCAGCCTATCGGCAGGGTACACTGAAGCTTTCTTT. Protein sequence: CASSLSAGYTEAFF.

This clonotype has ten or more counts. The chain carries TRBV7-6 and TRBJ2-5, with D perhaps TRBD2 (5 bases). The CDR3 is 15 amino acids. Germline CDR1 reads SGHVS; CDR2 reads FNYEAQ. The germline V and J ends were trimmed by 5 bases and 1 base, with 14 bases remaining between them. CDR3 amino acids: CASSARTEGQETQYF. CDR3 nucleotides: TGTGCCAGCAGCGCCCGGACCGAGGGCCAAGAGACCCAGTACTTC.

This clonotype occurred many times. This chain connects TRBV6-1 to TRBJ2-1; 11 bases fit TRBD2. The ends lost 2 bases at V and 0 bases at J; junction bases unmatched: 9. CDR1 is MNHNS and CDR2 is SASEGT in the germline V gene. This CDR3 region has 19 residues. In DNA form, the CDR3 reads TGTGCCAGCAGTGAATTCGCTAGCGGGAGGACTTTCTCCTACAATGAGCAGTTCTTC. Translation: CASSEFASGRTFSYNEQFF.

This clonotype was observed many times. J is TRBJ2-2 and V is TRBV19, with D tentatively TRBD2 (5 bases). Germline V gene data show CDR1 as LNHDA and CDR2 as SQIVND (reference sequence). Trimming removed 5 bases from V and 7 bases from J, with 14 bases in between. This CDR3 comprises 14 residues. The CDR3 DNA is TGTGCCAGTAGTTTCTCGGGGTTCGGCGGGGAGCTGTTTTTT. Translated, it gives CASSFSGFGGELFF.

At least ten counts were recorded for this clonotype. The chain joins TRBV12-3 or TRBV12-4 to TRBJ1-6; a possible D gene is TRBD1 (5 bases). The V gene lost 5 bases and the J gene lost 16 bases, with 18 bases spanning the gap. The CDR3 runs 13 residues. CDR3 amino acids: CASSLQVGRSLHF. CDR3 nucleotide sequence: TGTGCCAGCAGTCTACAGGTGGGAAGGAGTCTCCACTTT.

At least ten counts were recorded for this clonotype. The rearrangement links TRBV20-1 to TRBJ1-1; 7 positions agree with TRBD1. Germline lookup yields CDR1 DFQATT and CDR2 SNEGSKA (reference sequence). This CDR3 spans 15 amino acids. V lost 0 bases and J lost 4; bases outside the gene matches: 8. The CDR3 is CSARDEDRTRTEAFF. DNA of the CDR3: TGCAGTGCTAGAGATGAGGACAGGACCCGCACTGAAGCTTTCTTT.

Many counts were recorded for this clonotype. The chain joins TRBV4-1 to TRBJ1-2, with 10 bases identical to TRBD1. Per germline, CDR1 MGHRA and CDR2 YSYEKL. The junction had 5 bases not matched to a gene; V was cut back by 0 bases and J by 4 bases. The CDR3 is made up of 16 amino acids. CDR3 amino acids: CASSQEGTGVAYGYTF. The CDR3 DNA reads TGCGCCAGCAGCCAAGAGGGGACAGGGGTAGCCTATGGCTACACCTTC.

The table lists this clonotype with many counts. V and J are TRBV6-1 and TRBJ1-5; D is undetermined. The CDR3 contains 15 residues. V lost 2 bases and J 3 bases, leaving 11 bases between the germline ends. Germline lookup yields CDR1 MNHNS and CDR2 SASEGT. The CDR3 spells CASSEYSGNNQPQHF. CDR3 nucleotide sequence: TGTGCCAGCAGTGAATATTCGGGGAACAATCAGCCCCAGCATTTT.

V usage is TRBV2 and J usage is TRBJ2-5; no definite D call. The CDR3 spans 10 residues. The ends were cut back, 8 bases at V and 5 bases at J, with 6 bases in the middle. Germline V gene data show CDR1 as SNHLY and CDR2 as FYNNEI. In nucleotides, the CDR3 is TGTGCCAGCCGGCTGGAGACCCAGTACTTC. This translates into CASRLETQYF. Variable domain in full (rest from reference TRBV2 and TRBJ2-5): EPEVTQTPSHQVTQMGQEVILRCVPISNHLYFYWYRQILGQKVEFLVSFYNNEISEKSEIFDDQFSVERPDGSNFTLKIRSTKLEDSAMYFCASRLETQYFGPGTRLLVL.

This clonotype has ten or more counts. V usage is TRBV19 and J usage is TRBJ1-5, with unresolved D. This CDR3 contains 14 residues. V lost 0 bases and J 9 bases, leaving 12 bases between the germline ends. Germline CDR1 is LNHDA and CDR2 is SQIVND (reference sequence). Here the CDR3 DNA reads TGTGCCAGTAGTATAGATGGCCAACTCCCGCCCCAGCATTTT. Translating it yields CASSIDGQLPPQHF.

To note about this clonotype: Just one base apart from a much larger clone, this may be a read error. CDR3 residues: CSALGLAGAIYEQYF. The CDR3, as DNA: TGCAGTGCCCTGGGACTAGCGGGAGCTATCTACGAGCAGTACTTC. V and J are TRBV20-1 and TRBJ2-7; the match to TRBD2 covers 14 bases. Germline V gives CDR1 DFQATT, CDR2 SNEGSKA (reference sequence). V was clipped by 6 bases and J by 3 bases; unmatched bases: 7. This CDR3 has 15 amino acids.

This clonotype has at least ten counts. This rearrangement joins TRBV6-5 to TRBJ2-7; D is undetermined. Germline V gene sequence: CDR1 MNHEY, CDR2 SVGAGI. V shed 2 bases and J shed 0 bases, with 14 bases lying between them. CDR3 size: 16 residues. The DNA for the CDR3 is TGTGCCAGCAGTTACCGCTATTTTAGGGCCTCCTACGAGCAGTACTTC. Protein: CASSYRYFRASYEQYF.

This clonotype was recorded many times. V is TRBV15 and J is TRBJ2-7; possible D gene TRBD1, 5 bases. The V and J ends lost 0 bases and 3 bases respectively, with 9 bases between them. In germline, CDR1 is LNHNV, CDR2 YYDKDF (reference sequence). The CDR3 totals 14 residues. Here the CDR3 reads CATSRDLQDYEQYF. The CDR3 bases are TGTGCCACCAGCAGAGATTTACAGGACTACGAGCAGTACTTC.

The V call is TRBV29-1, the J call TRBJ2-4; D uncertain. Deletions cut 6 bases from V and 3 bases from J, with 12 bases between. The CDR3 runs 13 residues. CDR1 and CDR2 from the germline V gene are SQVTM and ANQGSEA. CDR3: CSVQIPGKNIQYF. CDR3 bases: TGCAGCGTCCAAATTCCGGGCAAAAACATTCAGTACTTC.

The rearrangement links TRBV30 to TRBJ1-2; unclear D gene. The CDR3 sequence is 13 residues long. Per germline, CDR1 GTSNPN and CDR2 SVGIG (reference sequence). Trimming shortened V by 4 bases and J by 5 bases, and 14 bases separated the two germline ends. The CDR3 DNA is TGTGCCTGGAACTTTCCGGGATTTTATGGCTACACCTTC. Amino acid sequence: CAWNFPGFYGYTF.